This T cell receptor beta chain was recovered during a study of PD-1 blockade in classical Hodgkin lymphoma. Study-wide results and caveats: Patients who began taking nivolumab under 1 year after ASCT were left out.

Autologous stem cell transplantation was followed by relapse in every patient, and brentuximab vedotin exposure varied. Measured with immunoSEQ multiplex PCR; TCRdb has only the in-frame clones, and not every one. Among 130,000 to 150,000 clones listed, nearly 80% were seen once. CDR3 length: 12 amino acids. Trimming stripped 5 bases from V and 0 bases from J, with 5 bases between. Germline-derived CDR1 and CDR2 are ENHRY and SYGVKD. To note about this clone: Its target is unknown.

Sequences were derived from peripheral blood mononuclear cells (PBMCs), sampled before the second cycle of nivolumab. The rearrangement uses TRBV10-3 and TRBJ2-7, with no clear D. This clonotype was obtained from a human donor with classical Hodgkin lymphoma. The CDR3 sequence is CAISNSSYEQYF. The CDR3 DNA reads TGTGCCATCAGTAACAGCTCCTACGAGCAGTACTTC.